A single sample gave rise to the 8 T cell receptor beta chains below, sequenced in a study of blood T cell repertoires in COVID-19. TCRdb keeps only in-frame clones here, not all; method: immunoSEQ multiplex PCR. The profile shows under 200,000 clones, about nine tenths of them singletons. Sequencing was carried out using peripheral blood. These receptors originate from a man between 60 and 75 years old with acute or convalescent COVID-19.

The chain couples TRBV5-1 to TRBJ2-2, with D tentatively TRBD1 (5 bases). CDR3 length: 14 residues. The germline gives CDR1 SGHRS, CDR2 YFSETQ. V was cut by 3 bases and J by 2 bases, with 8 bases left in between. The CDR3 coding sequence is TGCGCCAGCAGCTGGCAGGGAAACACCGGGGAGCTGTTTTTT. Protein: CASSWQGNTGELFF.

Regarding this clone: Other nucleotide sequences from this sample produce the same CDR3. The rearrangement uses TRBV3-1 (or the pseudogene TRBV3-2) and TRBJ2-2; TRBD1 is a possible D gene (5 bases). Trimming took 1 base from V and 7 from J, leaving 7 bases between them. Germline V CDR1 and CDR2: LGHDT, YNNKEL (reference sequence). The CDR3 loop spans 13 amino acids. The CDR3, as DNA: TGTGCCAGCAGCCAAGCAAGGGGCGGGGAGCTGTTTTTT. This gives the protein CASSQARGGELFF.

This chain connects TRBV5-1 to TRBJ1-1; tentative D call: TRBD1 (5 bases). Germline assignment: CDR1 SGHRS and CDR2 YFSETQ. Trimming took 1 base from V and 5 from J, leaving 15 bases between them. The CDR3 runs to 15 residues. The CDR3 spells CASSLPKPGRTEAFF. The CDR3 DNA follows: TGCGCCAGCAGCTTGCCCAAACCAGGGAGGACTGAAGCTTTCTTT.

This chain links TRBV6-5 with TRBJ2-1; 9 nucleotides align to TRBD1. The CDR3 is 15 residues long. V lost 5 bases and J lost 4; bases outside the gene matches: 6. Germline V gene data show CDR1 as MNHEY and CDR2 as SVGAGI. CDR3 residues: CASSPGTGTYNEQFF. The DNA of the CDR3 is TGTGCCAGCAGTCCCGGGACAGGGACTTACAATGAGCAGTTCTTC.

In nucleotides, the CDR3 is TGTGCCAGCAGAGGCAAGACAGTGAGCACTGAAGCTTTCTTT. This gives the protein CASRGKTVSTEAFF. The V call is TRBV6-5, the J call TRBJ1-1; TRBD1 is a possible D gene (5 bases). The germline V gene has CDR1 MNHEY and CDR2 SVGAGI. Trimming removed 6 bases at V and 4 bases at J, with 15 bases between. This CDR3 is built from 14 residues.

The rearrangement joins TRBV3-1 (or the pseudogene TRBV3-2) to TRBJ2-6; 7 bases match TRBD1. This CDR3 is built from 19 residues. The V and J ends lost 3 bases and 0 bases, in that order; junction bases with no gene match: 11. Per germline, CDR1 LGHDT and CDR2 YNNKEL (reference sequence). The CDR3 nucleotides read TGTGCCAGCAGCCATCACAGGGGACCCAAACTCTCTGGGGCCAACGTCCTGACTTTC. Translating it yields CASSHHRGPKLSGANVLTF.

Here the CDR3 DNA reads TGCAGTGCTAGTAGGACTAGCGGGGGGGGCCCCCAAGAGACCCAGTACTTC. Translating it yields CSASRTSGGGPQETQYF. The gene calls are TRBV20-1 and TRBJ2-5, with 15 bases lining up with TRBD2. Germline V gives CDR1 DFQATT, CDR2 SNEGSKA (reference sequence). Trimming removed 3 bases from V and 1 base from J; junction bases left unmatched: 6. This CDR3 is 17 amino acids long.

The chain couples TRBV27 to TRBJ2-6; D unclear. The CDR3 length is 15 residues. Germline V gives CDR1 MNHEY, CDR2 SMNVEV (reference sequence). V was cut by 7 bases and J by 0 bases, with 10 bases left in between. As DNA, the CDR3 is TGTGCCAGCACCCAGTACAGCTCTGGGGCCAACGTCCTGACTTTC. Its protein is CASTQYSSGANVLTF.